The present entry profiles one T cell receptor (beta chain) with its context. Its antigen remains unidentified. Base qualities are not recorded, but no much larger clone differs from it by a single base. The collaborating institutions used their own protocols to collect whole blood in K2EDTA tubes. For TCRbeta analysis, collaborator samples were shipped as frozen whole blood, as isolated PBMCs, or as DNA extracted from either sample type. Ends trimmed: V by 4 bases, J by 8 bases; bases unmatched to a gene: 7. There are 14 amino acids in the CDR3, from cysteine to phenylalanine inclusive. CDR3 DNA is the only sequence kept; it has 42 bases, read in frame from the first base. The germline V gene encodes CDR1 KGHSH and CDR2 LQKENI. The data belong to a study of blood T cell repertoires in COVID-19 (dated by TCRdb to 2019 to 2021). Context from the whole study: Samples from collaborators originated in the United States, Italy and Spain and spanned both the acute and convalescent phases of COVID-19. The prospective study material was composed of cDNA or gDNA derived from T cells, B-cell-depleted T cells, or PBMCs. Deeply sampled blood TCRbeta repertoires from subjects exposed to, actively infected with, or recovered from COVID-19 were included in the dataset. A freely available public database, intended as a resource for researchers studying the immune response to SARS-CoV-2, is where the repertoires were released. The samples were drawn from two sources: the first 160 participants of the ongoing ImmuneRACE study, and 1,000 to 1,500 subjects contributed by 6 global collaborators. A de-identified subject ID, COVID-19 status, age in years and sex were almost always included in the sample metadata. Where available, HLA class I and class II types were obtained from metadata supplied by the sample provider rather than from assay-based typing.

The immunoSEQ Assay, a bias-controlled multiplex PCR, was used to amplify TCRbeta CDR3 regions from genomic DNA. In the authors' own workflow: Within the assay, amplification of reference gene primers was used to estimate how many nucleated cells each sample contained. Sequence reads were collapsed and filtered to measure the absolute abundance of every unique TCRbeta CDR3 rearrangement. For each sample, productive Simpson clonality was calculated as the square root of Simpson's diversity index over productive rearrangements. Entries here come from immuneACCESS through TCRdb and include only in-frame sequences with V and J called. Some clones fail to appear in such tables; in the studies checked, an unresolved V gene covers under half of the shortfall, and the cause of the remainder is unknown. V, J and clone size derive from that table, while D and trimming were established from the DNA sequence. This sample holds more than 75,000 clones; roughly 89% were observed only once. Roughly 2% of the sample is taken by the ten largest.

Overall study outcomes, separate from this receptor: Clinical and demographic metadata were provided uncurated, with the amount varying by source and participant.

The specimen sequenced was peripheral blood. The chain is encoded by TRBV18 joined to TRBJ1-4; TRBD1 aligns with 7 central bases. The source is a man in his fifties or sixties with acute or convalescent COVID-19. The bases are TGTGCCAGCTCACAGGCGGAGGGGGCGGAAAAACTGTTTTTT. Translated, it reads CASSQAEGAEKLFF. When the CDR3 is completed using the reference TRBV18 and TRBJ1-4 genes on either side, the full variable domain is NAGVMQNPRHLVRRRGQEARLRCSPMKGHSHVYWYRQLPEEGLKFMVYLQKENIIDESGMPKERFSAEFPKEGPSILRIQQVVRGDSAAYFCASSQAEGAEKLFFGSGTQLSVL.